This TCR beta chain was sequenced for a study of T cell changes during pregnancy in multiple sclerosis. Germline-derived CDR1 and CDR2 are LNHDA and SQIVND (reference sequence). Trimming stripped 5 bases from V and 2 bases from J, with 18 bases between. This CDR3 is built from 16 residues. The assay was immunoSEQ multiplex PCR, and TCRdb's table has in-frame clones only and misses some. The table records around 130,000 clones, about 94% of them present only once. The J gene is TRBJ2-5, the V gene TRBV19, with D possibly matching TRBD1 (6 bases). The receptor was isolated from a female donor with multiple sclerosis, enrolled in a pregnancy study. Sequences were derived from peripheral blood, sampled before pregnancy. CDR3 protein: CASSSRTVRVQETQYF. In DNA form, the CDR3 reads TGTGCCAGTAGTTCTCGGACAGTACGCGTACAAGAGACCCAGTACTTC. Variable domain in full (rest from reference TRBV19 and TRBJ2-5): DGGITQSPKYLFRKEGQNVTLSCEQNLNHDAMYWYRQDPGQGLRLIYYSQIVNDFQKGDIAEGYSVSREKKESFPLTVTSAQKNPTAFYLCASSSRTVRVQETQYFGPGTRLLVL.